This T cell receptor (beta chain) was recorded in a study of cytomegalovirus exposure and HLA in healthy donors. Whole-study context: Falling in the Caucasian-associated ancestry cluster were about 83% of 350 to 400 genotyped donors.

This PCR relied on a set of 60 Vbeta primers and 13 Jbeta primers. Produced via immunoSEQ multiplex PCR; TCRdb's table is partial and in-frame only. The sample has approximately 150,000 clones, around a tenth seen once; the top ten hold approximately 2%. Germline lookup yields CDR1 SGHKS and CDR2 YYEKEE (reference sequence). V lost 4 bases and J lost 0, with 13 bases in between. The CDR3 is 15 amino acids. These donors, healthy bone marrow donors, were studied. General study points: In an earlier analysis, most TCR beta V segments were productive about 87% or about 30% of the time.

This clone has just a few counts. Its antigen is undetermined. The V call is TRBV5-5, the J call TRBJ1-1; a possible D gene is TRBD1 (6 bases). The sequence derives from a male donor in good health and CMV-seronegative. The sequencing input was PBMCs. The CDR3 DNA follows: TGTGCCAGCAGCCGACAGGAGATTATGAACACTGAAGCTTTCTTT. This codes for CASSRQEIMNTEAFF.